This is a list of T cell receptor beta chains from one sample in a study of blood T cell repertoires in COVID-19. TCRdb's table, derived via immunoSEQ multiplex PCR, lists solely in-frame clones and lacks some. The sample includes a few hundred thousand clones, more than 65% of them seen just once. What was sequenced was peripheral blood. Receptors were obtained from a woman younger than 35 with acute or convalescent COVID-19. The CDR3 runs from the conserved cysteine through the conserved F or W. D genes are given only for firm matches. Rows may omit the clone size; those that give it use once, few, many or a size class.

TRBJ1-1	-	TRBV7-9	-	TGTGCCAGCAGCCCAAACGACAGAAGTGAAGCTTTCTTT	CASSPNDRSEAFF
TRBJ2-7	TRBD2	TRBV28	-	TGTGCCAGCAGTCCGACCCAACTAGCGGGGACCTTATACGAGCAGTACTTC	CASSPTQLAGTLYEQYF
TRBJ2-5	TRBD1	TRBV5-1	-	TGCGCCAGCAGCTTGGGACAGGGGGTCCAAGAGACCCAGTACTTC	CASSLGQGVQETQYF
TRBJ1-5	-	TRBV4-1	few	TGCGCCAGCAGCCTCCTCGACAGGAACAATCAGCCCCAGCATTTT	CASSLLDRNNQPQHF
TRBJ2-3	-	TRBV6-6	-	TGTGCCAGCCGCGGGACCTTTACGTCGGATACGCAGTATTTT	CASRGTFTSDTQYF
TRBJ2-7	TRBD1	TRBV30	-	TGTGCCTGGAATACAGGGGGCGACGAGCAGTACTTC	CAWNTGGDEQYF
TRBJ2-7	-	TRBV13	-	TGTGCCAGCAGCACCCGACAGGGCCGGGGGGAGCAGTACTTC	CASSTRQGRGEQYF
TRBJ1-3	TRBD1	TRBV7-2	-	TGTGCCAGCAGCTCGGGACAGGGCTCTGGAAACACCATATATTTT	CASSSGQGSGNTIYF
TRBJ2-1	-	TRBV11-1	-	TGTGCCAGCAGCTTAGGGGGCTCGGTAAATGAGCAGTTCTTC	CASSLGGSVNEQFF
TRBJ2-7	TRBD2	TRBV19	-	TGTGCCAGTAGTACGGAGTTGACTAGCGGGAAAACCTACGAGCAGTACTTC	CASSTELTSGKTYEQYF
TRBJ2-7	-	TRBV30	-	TGTGCCTGGGCTAGGGGGGGTTGGGAGCAGTACTTC	CAWARGGWEQYF
TRBJ2-7	TRBD2	TRBV2	-	TGTGCCAGCAGTGGGAGACTAGCGGGAGTCTACGAGCAGTACTTC	CASSGRLAGVYEQYF
TRBJ1-6	-	TRBV30	-	TGTGCCTGGAGTGTAATCTTCCCGGAGGGCTATAATTCACCCCTCCACTTT	CAWSVIFPEGYNSPLHF
TRBJ2-1	TRBD2	TRBV10-2	-	TGCGCCAGCAGTGAGTCATACGGGAGGAAAGACAATGAGCAGTTCTTC	CASSESYGRKDNEQFF
TRBJ2-1	-	TRBV6-2/TRBV6-3	-	TGTGCCAGCAGTAGACAGGAAACTACAAGCTCCTACAATGAGCAGTTCTTC	CASSRQETTSSYNEQFF
TRBJ2-1	TRBD2	TRBV3-1/TRBV3-2	-	TGTGCCAGCATGGGGCTAGCGGGTGGGAATGAGCAGTTCTTC	CASMGLAGGNEQFF
TRBJ2-2	TRBD1	TRBV19	-	TGTGCCAGCCCTACTTTTACCGGGACAGGGAGAACCGGGGAGCTGTTTTTT	CASPTFTGTGRTGELFF
TRBJ2-7	-	TRBV4-3	few	TGCGCCAGCAGCCAATCTAGACACAGGATAAACGAGCAGTACTTC	CASSQSRHRINEQYF
TRBJ2-5	TRBD2	TRBV4-1	-	TGCGCCAGCAGCCAAGGGGTAGCGGGAGGGCAAGAGACCCAGTACTTC	CASSQGVAGGQETQYF
TRBJ2-1	TRBD2	TRBV19	-	TGTGCCAGTAGAGGCGGGAGGTCCTACAATGAGCAGTTCTTC	CASRGGRSYNEQFF
TRBJ1-5	-	TRBV4-2	-	TGTGCCAGCAGCCCGAAGAGATCGGGTCCGGGGGATAGCAATCAGCCCCAGCATTTT	CASSPKRSGPGDSNQPQHF
TRBJ2-2	TRBD1	TRBV6-4	once	TGTGCCAGCAGGGCCTCGGACAGGGGGTCCGGGGAGCTGTTTTTT	CASRASDRGSGELFF
TRBJ2-1	TRBD2	TRBV9	-	TGTGCCAGCAGCGCATTAGCGGGGGGCTCCTACAATGAGCAGTTCTTC	CASSALAGGSYNEQFF
TRBJ2-1	TRBD2	TRBV19	-	TGTGCCAGTAGAAGCGGGGGACTCAATGAGCAGTTCTTC	CASRSGGLNEQFF
TRBJ1-1	-	TRBV27	-	TGTGCCAGCAGTTCAGGACAGCCGAACACTGAAGCTTTCTTT	CASSSGQPNTEAFF
TRBJ2-7	TRBD1	TRBV10-3	-	TGTGCCATCAGTGAGTCGTTGGCAGGGGGCGCCTACGAGCAGTACTTC	CAISESLAGGAYEQYF
TRBJ2-1	TRBD2	TRBV9	once	TGTGCCAGCAGCATGGGACTAGTCGATGAGCAGTTCTTC	CASSMGLVDEQFF
TRBJ1-6	-	TRBV4-3	-	TGCGCCAGCAGCCAAAGGATTCCCAGTGCTAGCTCCTATAATTCACCCCTCCACTTT	CASSQRIPSASSYNSPLHF
TRBJ2-1	-	TRBV4-3	-	TGCGCCAGCAGCCAAGAAGGGTGGGCAGGGCCCTACAATGAGCAGTTCTTC	CASSQEGWAGPYNEQFF
TRBJ2-7	TRBD2	TRBV7-8	-	TGTGCCAGCAGCGCGAACTCCGGGACTAGCTTGATGGGGATCTACGAGCAGTACTTC	CASSANSGTSLMGIYEQYF
TRBJ2-2	TRBD2	TRBV9	-	TGTGCCAGCAGCGTAAGACTAGCGGGAGGGACCGGGGAGCTGTTTTTT	CASSVRLAGGTGELFF
TRBJ1-1	-	TRBV27	-	TGTGCCAGCAGTTTATCGTTCCCCGGCGGGACTGAAGCTTTCTTT	CASSLSFPGGTEAFF
TRBJ2-3	TRBD2	TRBV6-2/TRBV6-3	-	TGTGCCAGCAGTCTGACTAGCAGTCCAGATACGCAGTATTTT	CASSLTSSPDTQYF
TRBJ2-5	-	TRBV12-3/TRBV12-4	once	TGTGCCAGCAGACCGGACTACCAAGAGACCCAGTACTTC	CASRPDYQETQYF
TRBJ2-2	TRBD1	TRBV11-1	-	TGTGCCAGCAGCTTAGGGACAGGGGTCACCGGGGAGCTGTTTTTT	CASSLGTGVTGELFF
TRBJ2-7	TRBD1	TRBV27	once	TGTGCCAGCAGCTACGGGACAGCCTACGAGCAGTACTTC	CASSYGTAYEQYF
TRBJ2-1	TRBD2	TRBV7-9	-	TGTGCCAGCAGCTCACAAGGTAGCGGGAGACGGGGGGAGCAGTTCTTC	CASSSQGSGRRGEQFF
TRBJ1-4	-	TRBV6-5	-	TGTGCCAGCAGTCGACAGGCAACTAATGAAAAACTGTTTTTT	CASSRQATNEKLFF
TRBJ2-1	-	TRBV7-2	-	TGTGCCAGCAGCCCCTTCAATGAGCAGTTCTTC	CASSPFNEQFF
TRBJ2-3	TRBD2	TRBV18	-	TGTGCCAGCTCACCCGACGTACTAGCGGCGGATACGCAGTATTTT	CASSPDVLAADTQYF
TRBJ1-5	-	TRBV19	-	TGTGCCAGTAGTATGGGGGGGAGTCGAAATCAGCCCCAGCATTTT	CASSMGGSRNQPQHF
TRBJ2-1	-	TRBV7-7	-	TGTGCTAGCAGTCCCGGTCGGATAGCGGCAAACAATGAGCAGTTCTTC	CASSPGRIAANNEQFF
TRBJ2-6	-	TRBV7-2	many	TGTGCCAGCAGCTTCTTTGGGGCCAACGTCCTGACTTTC	CASSFFGANVLTF
TRBJ1-2	-	TRBV28	-	TGTGCCAGCAGCTCTCCAGGGGCCTATGGCTACACCTTC	CASSSPGAYGYTF
TRBJ2-7	-	TRBV5-1	-	TGCGCCAGCAGCTTGTTCGGCGGATCTGGGAGAGAGCAGTACTTC	CASSLFGGSGREQYF
TRBJ2-3	-	TRBV6-2/TRBV6-3	once	TGTGCCAGCAGTTACTCACCCCCCACAGGGTGGTTCCCAGATACGCAGTATTTT	CASSYSPPTGWFPDTQYF
TRBJ1-5	TRBD1	TRBV19	-	TGTGCCAGCCCGAACCCCCAGGGGGGTGGGGGCAATCAGCCCCAGCATTTT	CASPNPQGGGGNQPQHF
TRBJ2-3	-	TRBV11-2	-	TGTGCCAGCAGCTCCATTAGCGGCCCTAGCACAGATACGCAGTATTTT	CASSSISGPSTDTQYF
TRBJ2-4	TRBD2	TRBV5-1	-	TGCGCCAGCAGCTTGGCGGTAGCGGGATCGATTCGGGGGAACATTCAGTACTTC	CASSLAVAGSIRGNIQYF
TRBJ2-6	-	TRBV18	-	TGTGCCAGCTCACTCGGGGCTGGGGCCAACGTCCTGACTTTC	CASSLGAGANVLTF
TRBJ2-3	-	TRBV6-2/TRBV6-3	-	TGTGCCAGCAGTTACTCATTAGGCGGAGACACAGATACGCAGTATTTT	CASSYSLGGDTDTQYF
TRBJ2-5	-	TRBV4-1	-	TGCGCCAGCAGCCAAGAAGGGCTAGCAGATCAAGAGACCCAGTACTTC	CASSQEGLADQETQYF
TRBJ2-7	-	TRBV2	-	TGTGCCAGCAGTGAAGTTACAGGGATGATCCCCTACGAGCAGTACTTC	CASSEVTGMIPYEQYF
TRBJ2-7	TRBD2	TRBV14	-	TGTGCCAGCAGCCCCGGGACTAGTGGGTACGACGAGCAGTACTTC	CASSPGTSGYDEQYF